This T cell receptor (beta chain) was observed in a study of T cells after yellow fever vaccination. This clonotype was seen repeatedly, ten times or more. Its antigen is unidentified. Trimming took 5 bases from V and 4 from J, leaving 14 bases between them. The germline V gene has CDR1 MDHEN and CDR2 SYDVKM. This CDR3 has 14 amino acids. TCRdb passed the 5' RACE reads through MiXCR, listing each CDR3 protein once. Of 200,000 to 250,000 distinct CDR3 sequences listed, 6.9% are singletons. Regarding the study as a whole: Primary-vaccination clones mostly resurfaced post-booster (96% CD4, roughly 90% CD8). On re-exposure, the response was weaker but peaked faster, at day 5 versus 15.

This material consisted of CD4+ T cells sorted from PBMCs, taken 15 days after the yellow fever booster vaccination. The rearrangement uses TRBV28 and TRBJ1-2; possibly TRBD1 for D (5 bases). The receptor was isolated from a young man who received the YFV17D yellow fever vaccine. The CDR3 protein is CASSPTTVPYGYTF. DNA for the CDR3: TGTGCCAGCAGTCCCACGACAGTCCCCTATGGCTACACCTTC.